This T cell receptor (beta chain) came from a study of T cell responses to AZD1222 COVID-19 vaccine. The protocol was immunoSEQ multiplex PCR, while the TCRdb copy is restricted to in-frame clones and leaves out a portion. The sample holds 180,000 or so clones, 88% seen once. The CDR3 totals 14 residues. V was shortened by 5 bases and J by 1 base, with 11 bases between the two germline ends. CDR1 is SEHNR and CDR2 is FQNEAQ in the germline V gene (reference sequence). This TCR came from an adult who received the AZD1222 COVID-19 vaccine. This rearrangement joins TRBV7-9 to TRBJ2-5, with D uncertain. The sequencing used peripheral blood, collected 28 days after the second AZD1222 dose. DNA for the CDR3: TGTGCCAGCAGCCCCGGCGTAGCCCAAGAGACCCAGTACTTC. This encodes CASSPGVAQETQYF. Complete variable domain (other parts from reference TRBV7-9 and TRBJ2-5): DTGVSQNPRHKITKRGQNVTFRCDPISEHNRLYWYRQTLGQGPEFLTYFQNEAQLEKSRLLSDRFSAERPKGSFSTLEIQRTEQGDSAMYLCASSPGVAQETQYFGPGTRLLVL.